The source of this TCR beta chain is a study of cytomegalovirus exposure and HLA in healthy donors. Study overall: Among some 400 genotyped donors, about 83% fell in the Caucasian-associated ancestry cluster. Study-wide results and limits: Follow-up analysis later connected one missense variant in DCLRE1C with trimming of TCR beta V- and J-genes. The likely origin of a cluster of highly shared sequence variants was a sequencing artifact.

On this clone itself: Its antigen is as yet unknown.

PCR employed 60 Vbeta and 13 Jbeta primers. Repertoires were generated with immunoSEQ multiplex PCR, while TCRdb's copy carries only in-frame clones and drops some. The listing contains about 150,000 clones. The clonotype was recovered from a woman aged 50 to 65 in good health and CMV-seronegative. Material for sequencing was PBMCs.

The chain's CDR3 is CASSLGADPDTQYF. CDR3 nucleotides: TGTGCCAGCAGCTTGGGGGCCGATCCAGATACGCAGTATTTT. V gene TRBV5-6 combines with J gene TRBJ2-3; D remains unclear. The CDR3 contains 14 residues. Germline V gene lookup returns CDR1 SGHDT and CDR2 YYEEEE. Trimming took off 0 bases at V and 4 bases at J, with 9 bases between the two ends.